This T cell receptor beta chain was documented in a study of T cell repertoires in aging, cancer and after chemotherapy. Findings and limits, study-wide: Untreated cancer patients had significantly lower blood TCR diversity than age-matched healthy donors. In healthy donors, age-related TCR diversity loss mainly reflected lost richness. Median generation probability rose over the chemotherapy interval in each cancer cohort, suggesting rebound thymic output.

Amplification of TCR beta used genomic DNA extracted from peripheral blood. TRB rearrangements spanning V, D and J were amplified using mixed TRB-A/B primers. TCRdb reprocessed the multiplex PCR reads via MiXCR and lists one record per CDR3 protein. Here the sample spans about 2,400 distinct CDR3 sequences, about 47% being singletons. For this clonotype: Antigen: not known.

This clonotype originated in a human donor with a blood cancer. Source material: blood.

The CDR3 DNA follows: TGTGCCAGCAGCTTGGGGGTTTTCGGGGCTAACTATGGCTACACCTTC. It specifies CASSLGVFGANYGYTF. The V gene is TRBV5-6, the J gene TRBJ1-2; D call uncertain. The germline V gene encodes CDR1 SGHDT and CDR2 YYEEEE. CDR3 length equals 16 residues. V was shortened by 0 bases and J by 0 bases, with 12 bases between the two germline ends. The whole variable domain, remainder taken from reference TRBV5-6 and TRBJ1-2, is DAGVTQSPTHLIKTRGQQVTLRCSPKSGHDTVSWYQQALGQGPQFIFQYYEEEERQRGNFPDRFSGHQFPNYSSELNVNALLLGDSALYLCASSLGVFGANYGYTFGSGTRLTVV.